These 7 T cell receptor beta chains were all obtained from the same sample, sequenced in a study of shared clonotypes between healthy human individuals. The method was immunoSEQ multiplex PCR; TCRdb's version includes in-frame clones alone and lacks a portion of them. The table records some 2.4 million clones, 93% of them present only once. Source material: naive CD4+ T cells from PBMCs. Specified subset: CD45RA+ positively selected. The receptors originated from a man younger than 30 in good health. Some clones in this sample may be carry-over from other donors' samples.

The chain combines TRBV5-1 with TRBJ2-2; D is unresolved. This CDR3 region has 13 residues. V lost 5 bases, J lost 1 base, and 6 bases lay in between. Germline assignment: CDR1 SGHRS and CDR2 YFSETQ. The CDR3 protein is CASRAQNTGELFF. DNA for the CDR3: TGCGCCAGCAGAGCACAGAACACCGGGGAGCTGTTTTTT.

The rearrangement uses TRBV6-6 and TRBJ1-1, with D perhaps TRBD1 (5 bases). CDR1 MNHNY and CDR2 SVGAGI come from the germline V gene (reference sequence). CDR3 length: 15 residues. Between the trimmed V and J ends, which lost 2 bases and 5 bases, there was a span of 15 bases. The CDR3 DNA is TGTGCCAGCAGTTACGAGAGGGGCGTTGAGACTGAAGCTTTCTTT. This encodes CASSYERGVETEAFF.

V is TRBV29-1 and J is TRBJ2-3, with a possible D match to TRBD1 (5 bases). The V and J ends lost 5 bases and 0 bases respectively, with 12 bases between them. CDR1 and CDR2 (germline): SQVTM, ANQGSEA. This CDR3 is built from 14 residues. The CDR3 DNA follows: TGCAGCGTTACAGGCTACTCTAGCACAGATACGCAGTATTTT. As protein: CSVTGYSSTDTQYF.

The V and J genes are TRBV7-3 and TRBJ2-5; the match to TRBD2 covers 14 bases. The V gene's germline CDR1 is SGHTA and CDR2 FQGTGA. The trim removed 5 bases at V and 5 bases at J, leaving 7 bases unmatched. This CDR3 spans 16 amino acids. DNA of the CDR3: TGTGCCAGCAGCCTTATGGGACTAGCGGGAGACGAGACCCAGTACTTC. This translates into CASSLMGLAGDETQYF. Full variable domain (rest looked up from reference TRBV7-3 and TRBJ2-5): GAGVSQTPSNKVTEKGKYVELRCDPISGHTALYWYRQSLGQGPEFLIYFQGTGAADDSGLPNDRFFAVRPEGSVSTLKIQRTERGDSAVYLCASSLMGLAGDETQYFGPGTRLLVL.

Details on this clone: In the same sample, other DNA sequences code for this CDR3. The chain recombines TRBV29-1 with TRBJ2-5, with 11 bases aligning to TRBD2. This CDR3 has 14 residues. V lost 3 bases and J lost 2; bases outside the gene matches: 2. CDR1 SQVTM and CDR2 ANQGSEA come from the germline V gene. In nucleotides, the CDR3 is TGCAGCGTTGAGGGGACTAGCGGACAAGAGACCCAGTACTTC. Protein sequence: CSVEGTSGQETQYF.

The CDR3 loop reads CASSPRLGYGYTF. Here the CDR3 DNA reads TGTGCCAGCAGTCCCCGCTTGGGATATGGCTACACCTTC. The V gene is TRBV6-5, the J gene TRBJ1-2; no clear D. The V end was cut by 5 bases, the J end by 5 bases, with 12 bases between. Germline CDR1 reads MNHEY; CDR2 reads SVGAGI. This CDR3 has 13 residues.

CDR3 in amino acids: CASSLAGTGIIYEQYF. The CDR3 DNA reads TGTGCCAGCAGCTTAGCAGGGACAGGGATTATCTACGAGCAGTACTTC. The chain links TRBV7-2 to TRBJ2-7, with 9 bases that match TRBD1. J was trimmed by 3 bases and V by 0 bases; bases with no gene match: 6. Germline-derived CDR1 and CDR2 are SGHTA and FQGNSA. There are 16 residues in the CDR3.